Following are 25 T cell receptor beta chains from one sample sequenced in a study of blood T cells in healthy people across ages. For the second PCR, which ran for about 6 to 11 cycles, a sample-barcoded 5' primer and a J-beta primer mix were used. MiXCR, run by TCRdb on the 5' RACE reads, gives a single entry per CDR3 protein. The table records about 500,000 distinct CDR3 sequences, 20% to 30% of them present only once. This same sample was also taken into another study, of T cells of mothers and their children.

The sequenced material came from blood. Receptors were obtained from a boy younger than 18 in good health.

The V call is TRBV6-2 or TRBV6-3, the J call TRBJ2-1; D gene ambiguous. The CDR3 has 15 residues. The germline CDR1 and CDR2 sequences are MNHEY and SVGEGT. Trimming took 5 bases from V and 3 from J, leaving 14 bases between them. CDR3 in amino acids: CASSPLGRIYNEQFF. Here the CDR3 DNA reads TGTGCCAGCAGTCCCCTAGGCCGGATCTACAATGAGCAGTTCTTC.

Ten or more counts support this clonotype. The gene calls are TRBV7-9 and TRBJ2-1; D is possibly TRBD2 (6 bases). The better agreement between TRBJ2-5 and the DNA end casts doubt on the J call. Germline CDR1 SEHNR, CDR2 FQNEAQ (reference sequence). The CDR3 spans 13 residues. CDR3 sequence (DNA): TGTGCCAGCGCCGGGGGTGGTCGAGAGACCCAGTACTTC. Its protein product is CASAGGGRETQYF.

This clonotype has just a few counts. The CDR3 DNA reads as TGTGCCGCCGGGGCGACCCTTTCCTACAATGAGCAGTTCTTC. It specifies CAAGATLSYNEQFF. This sequence joins TRBV27 and TRBJ2-1; D tentatively fits TRBD1 or TRBD2 (5 bases each). Trimming pared 11 bases from V and 1 base from J, leaving 15 bases between. Germline CDR1 MNHEY, CDR2 SMNVEV (reference sequence). The CDR3 has 14 amino acids.

This clonotype has more than one count but fewer than ten. The V call is TRBV4-3, the J call TRBJ1-1, with no clear D. With 2 bases removed from V and 4 bases from J, the gap between germline ends came to 14 bases. CDR3 length: 15 residues. Germline CDR1 and CDR2: LGHNA and YSLEER. Here the CDR3 DNA reads TGCGCCAGCAGCCAATTCCCGGACCGGCCCACTGAAGCTTTCTTT. Amino acids: CASSQFPDRPTEAFF.

Ten or more counts support this clonotype. The chain carries TRBV29-1 and TRBJ2-3; no reliable D call. The V end was cut by 6 bases, the J end by 3 bases, with 4 bases between. Germline CDR1 and CDR2: SQVTM and ANQGSEA. CDR3 length: 10 residues. Here the CDR3 DNA reads TGCAGCGTGGGGACAGATACGCAGTATTTT. Amino acids: CSVGTDTQYF.

The chain employs TRBV21-1 and TRBJ1-5; the table's D call of TRBD1 was not tested on the DNA. TRBV21-1 is noted as a pseudogene. The CDR3 runs 19 residues. The CDR3 DNA is TGTGCCAGCAGCTCTACCTTTGGCGCAGGGGGCGCCGGGGATCAGCCCCAGCATTTT. Translating it yields CASSSTFGAGGAGDQPQHF.

This clonotype has a handful of counts. V is TRBV9 and J is TRBJ2-7; D is unresolved. This CDR3 is built from 14 residues. V shed 1 base and J shed 7 bases, with 15 bases lying between them. Germline assignment: CDR1 SGDLS and CDR2 YYNGEE. CDR3 bases: TGTGCCAGCAGCGTAAGTGACTCGTCGTGGGAGCAGTACTTC. Translation gives CASSVSDSSWEQYF.

The chain uses TRBV12-3 or TRBV12-4 and TRBJ1-1; the D is unclear. This CDR3 region has 16 residues. Trimming took off 4 bases at V and 6 bases at J, with 21 bases between the two ends. In DNA form, the CDR3 reads TGTGCCAGCAGTTCCCATTCCCCCCCTGGGATGGCTGAAGCTTTCTTT. This encodes CASSSHSPPGMAEAFF.

The rearrangement joins TRBV7-2 to TRBJ2-5; a weak D match, TRBD1 (6 bases). This CDR3 has 16 amino acids. Germline loops: CDR1 SGHTA, CDR2 FQGNSA. V shed 4 bases and J shed 5 bases, with 20 bases lying between them. The CDR3 region has the DNA TGTGCCAGCAGCTCGTCCCTCATCAGGGGTCCCGAGACCCAGTACTTC. This sequence encodes CASSSSLIRGPETQYF.

The chain carries TRBV10-3 and TRBJ2-1; D is possibly TRBD1 (5 bases). V lost 1 base to trimming and J lost 4 bases, with 17 bases between them. CDR1 is ENHRY and CDR2 is SYGVKD in the germline V gene. The CDR3 extends over 17 amino acids. CDR3 in amino acids: CAISELHSTEAYNEQFF. The CDR3 DNA reads TGTGCCATCAGTGAGTTACATTCGACAGAAGCTTACAATGAGCAGTTCTTC.

The rearrangement links TRBV4-3 to TRBJ1-1; D gene unclear. The CDR3 extends over 18 amino acids. V was shortened by 0 bases and J by 1 base, with 18 bases between the two germline ends. Germline loops: CDR1 LGHNA, CDR2 YSLEER. The CDR3 DNA follows: TGCGCCAGCAGCCAAGAAGCGAGCGGAGGGCTCAGGAACACTGAAGCTTTCTTT. Translated, it gives CASSQEASGGLRNTEAFF.

The V and J genes are TRBV29-1 and TRBJ2-1, with D possibly being TRBD2 (6 bases). The germline CDR1 and CDR2 sequences are SQVTM and ANQGSEA. The CDR3 contains 14 residues. V was cut by 2 bases and J by 9 bases, with 17 bases left in between. The CDR3 sequence: CSVERQGGRTEQFF. The CDR3 DNA reads TGCAGCGTTGAACGCCAGGGAGGAAGGACTGAGCAGTTCTTC.

V is TRBV13 and J is TRBJ2-3, with 13 nucleotides matching TRBD2. Germline CDR1 is PRHDT and CDR2 is FYEKMQ (reference sequence). The CDR3 runs 18 residues. V trimming: 6 bases; J trimming: 7 bases; junction bases outside the gene matches: 16. CDR3 protein: CASSNGLAGDPSRNTQYF. DNA of the CDR3: TGTGCCAGCAGTAACGGACTAGCGGGAGACCCAAGCAGGAATACGCAGTATTTT.

This clonotype has more than one count but fewer than ten. The chain uses TRBV11-1 and TRBJ2-5, with 11 bases identical to TRBD2. The end of the DNA fits TRBJ2-1 better, so the J call may be wrong. This CDR3 contains 16 residues. The germline gives CDR1 SGHAT, CDR2 FQDESV (reference sequence). This chain's CDR3 is CASSLIGVAGGGEQFF. The CDR3, as DNA: TGTGCCAGCAGCTTAATTGGAGTAGCGGGAGGGGGCGAGCAGTTCTTC.

This clonotype came up a few times. V and J are TRBV20-1 and TRBJ1-5, with D perhaps matching TRBD1 (5 bases). Per germline, CDR1 DFQATT and CDR2 SNEGSKA (reference sequence). The CDR3 is 17 amino acids. The V end lost 0 bases, the J end lost 4 bases, and 19 bases lay between the germline ends. In nucleotides, the CDR3 is TGCAGTGCTAGAGATCCCTTGGGCGACAGCCGGAATCAGCCCCAGCATTTT. It translates to CSARDPLGDSRNQPQHF.

Only a few counts were recorded for this clonotype. This sequence joins TRBV18 and TRBJ2-1, with TRBD1 matching 7 bases. The end of the DNA aligns better with TRBJ2-5, so the J call may be wrong. The CDR3 has 15 residues. In germline, CDR1 is KGHSH, CDR2 LQKENI. CDR3 sequence (DNA): TGTGCCAGCTCACCACACCGGGGACAGACCGAGACCCAGTACTTC. Encoded protein: CASSPHRGQTETQYF.

This clonotype was seen only a few times. The rearrangement links TRBV2 to TRBJ2-1; the D is unclear. Looked up from germline, CDR1 is SNHLY and CDR2 is FYNNEI. The CDR3 sequence is 15 residues long. With 5 bases removed from V and 2 bases from J, the gap between germline ends came to 13 bases. CDR3 in DNA: TGTGCCAGCAGTCCTGACTCGCGGACCTACAATGAGCAGTTCTTC. Translation: CASSPDSRTYNEQFF.

This clonotype appeared a few times. This chain joins TRBV12-3 or TRBV12-4 and TRBJ2-5; 7 nucleotides line up with TRBD1. The V and J ends lost 5 bases and 4 bases, in that order; junction bases with no gene match: 10. The CDR3 extends over 15 amino acids. This chain's CDR3 is CASSIQTGMGETQYF. CDR3 bases: TGTGCCAGCAGTATCCAGACAGGGATGGGAGAGACCCAGTACTTC.

In this sample, this clonotype turned up once. This sequence joins TRBV20-1 and TRBJ2-3; D assignment may be TRBD1 or TRBD2 (5 bases each). V lost 6 bases to trimming and J lost 0 bases, with 16 bases between them. The CDR3 is 15 amino acids. Germline V lookup: CDR1 DFQATT, CDR2 SNEGSKA (reference sequence). For the CDR3, the DNA is TGCAGTGCGGGGAGACAGAGTCCTAGCACAGATACGCAGTATTTT. It encodes CSAGRQSPSTDTQYF.

This clonotype showed up just a few times. V usage is TRBV4-1 and J usage is TRBJ2-2; no firm D call. CDR1 and CDR2 from the germline V gene are MGHRA and YSYEKL. CDR3 length: 15 residues. Trimming removed 4 bases at V and 2 bases at J, with 11 bases between. The CDR3 nucleotides are TGCGCCAGCAGCCCCCCCCCGCCCAACACCGGGGAGCTGTTTTTT. This codes for CASSPPPPNTGELFF.

The genes are TRBV20-1 and TRBJ2-1; TRBD2 agrees at 12 bases. The J call may be mistaken, given a closer DNA end match to TRBJ2-5. The CDR3 covers 17 residues. CDR1 DFQATT and CDR2 SNEGSKA come from the germline V gene (reference sequence). The CDR3 protein is CSARELTSGSFFETQYF. The CDR3, as DNA: TGCAGTGCTAGAGAGTTGACTAGCGGGAGCTTCTTCGAGACCCAGTACTTC.

This clonotype was counted between two and nine times. This chain uses TRBV15 with TRBJ1-5, with unresolved D. Germline values: CDR1 LNHNV, CDR2 YYDKDF (reference sequence). CDR3 length equals 16 residues. V was pared by 0 bases and J by 6 bases, with 15 bases between. The CDR3 is CATSRDQEAWGQPQHF. The CDR3 DNA reads TGTGCCACCAGCAGAGATCAGGAAGCCTGGGGTCAGCCCCAGCATTTT.

This clonotype was found a few times. J is TRBJ2-1 and V is TRBV7-9, with a tentative D call TRBD2 (6 bases). Germline CDR1 reads SEHNR; CDR2 reads FQNEAQ (reference sequence). Trimming left V 5 bases short and J 7 bases short, with 18 bases between. The CDR3 extends over 15 amino acids. CDR3 nucleotide sequence: TGTGCCAGCAGCAGGCTAGCGAGAGGTCCGAATGAGCAGTTCTTC. Residues: CASSRLARGPNEQFF.

This clonotype showed up just a few times. V and J are TRBV28 and TRBJ2-5; possibly TRBD2 for D (5 bases). Looked up from germline, CDR1 is MDHEN and CDR2 is SYDVKM. The CDR3 totals 14 residues. Between the trimmed V and J ends, which lost 5 bases and 5 bases, there was a span of 15 bases. CDR3 nucleotide sequence: TGTGCCAGCAGTCTAGGAGCTAGCCGGGAGACCCAGTACTTC. It translates to CASSLGASRETQYF.

This clonotype was found a few times. This chain uses TRBV29-1 with TRBJ2-1, with 9 bases identical to TRBD2. V lost 1 base to trimming and J lost 0 bases; unmatched junction nucleotides: 16. This CDR3 spans 20 amino acids. Per germline, CDR1 SQVTM and CDR2 ANQGSEA. In DNA form, the CDR3 reads TGCAGCGTTGAAGTGGTAGGGGGTTGGAGTAGCGGGAGCTCCTACAATGAGCAGTTCTTC. Translation: CSVEVVGGWSSGSSYNEQFF.